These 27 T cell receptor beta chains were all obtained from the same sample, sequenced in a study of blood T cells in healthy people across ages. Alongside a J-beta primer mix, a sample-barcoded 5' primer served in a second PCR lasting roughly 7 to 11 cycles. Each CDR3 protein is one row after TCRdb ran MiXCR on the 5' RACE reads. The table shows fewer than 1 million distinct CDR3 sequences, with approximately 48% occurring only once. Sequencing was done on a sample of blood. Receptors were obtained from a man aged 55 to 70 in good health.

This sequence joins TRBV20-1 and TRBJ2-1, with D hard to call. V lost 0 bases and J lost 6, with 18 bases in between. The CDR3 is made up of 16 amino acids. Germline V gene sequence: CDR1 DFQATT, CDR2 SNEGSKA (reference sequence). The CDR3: CSARDSTPRPLNEQFF. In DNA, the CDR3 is TGCAGTGCTAGAGATTCAACTCCACGCCCACTCAATGAGCAGTTCTTC.

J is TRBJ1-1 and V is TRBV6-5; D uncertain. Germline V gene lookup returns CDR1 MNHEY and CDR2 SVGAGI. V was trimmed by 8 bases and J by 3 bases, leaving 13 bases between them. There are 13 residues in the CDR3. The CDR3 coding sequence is TGTGCCAGCTTCGCTAGCCAGTACACTGAAGCTTTCTTT. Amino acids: CASFASQYTEAFF.

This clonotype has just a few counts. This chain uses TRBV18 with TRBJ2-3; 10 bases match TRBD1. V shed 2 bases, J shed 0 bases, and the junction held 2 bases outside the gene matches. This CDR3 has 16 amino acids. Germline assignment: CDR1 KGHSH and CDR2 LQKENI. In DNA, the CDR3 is TGTGCCAGCTCACCAGACAGGGGGCTTAGCACAGATACGCAGTATTTT. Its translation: CASSPDRGLSTDTQYF.

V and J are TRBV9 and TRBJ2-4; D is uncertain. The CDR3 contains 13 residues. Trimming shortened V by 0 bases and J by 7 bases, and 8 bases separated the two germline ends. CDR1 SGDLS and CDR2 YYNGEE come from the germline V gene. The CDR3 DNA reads TGTGCCAGCAGCGTAGATGAAGGGAACATTCAGTACTTC. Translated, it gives CASSVDEGNIQYF.

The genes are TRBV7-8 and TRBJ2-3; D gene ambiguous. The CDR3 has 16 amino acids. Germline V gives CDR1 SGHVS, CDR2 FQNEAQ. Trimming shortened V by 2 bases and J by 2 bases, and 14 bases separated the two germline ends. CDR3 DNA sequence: TGTGCCAGCAGCTTAAGGGCCCAGTATGTCACAGATACGCAGTATTTT. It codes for CASSLRAQYVTDTQYF.

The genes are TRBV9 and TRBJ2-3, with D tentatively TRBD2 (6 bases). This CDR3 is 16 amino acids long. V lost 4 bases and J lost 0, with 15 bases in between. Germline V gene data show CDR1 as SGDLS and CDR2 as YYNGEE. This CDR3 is CASSLTRDSSTDTQYF. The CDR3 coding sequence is TGTGCCAGCAGCCTAACACGGGACTCAAGCACAGATACGCAGTATTTT.

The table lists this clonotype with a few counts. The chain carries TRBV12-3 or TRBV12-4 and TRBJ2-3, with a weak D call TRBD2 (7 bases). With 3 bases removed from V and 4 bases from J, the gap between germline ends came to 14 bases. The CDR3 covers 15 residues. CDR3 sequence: CASSLRGGPPDTQYF. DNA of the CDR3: TGTGCCAGCAGTTTGAGGGGGGGGCCGCCAGATACGCAGTATTTT.

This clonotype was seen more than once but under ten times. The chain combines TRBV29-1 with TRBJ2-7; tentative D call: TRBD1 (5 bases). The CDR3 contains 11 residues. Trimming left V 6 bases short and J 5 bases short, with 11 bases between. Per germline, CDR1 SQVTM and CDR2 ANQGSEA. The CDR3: CSVLRQHEQYF. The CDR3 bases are TGCAGCGTCCTCCGACAGCACGAGCAGTACTTC.

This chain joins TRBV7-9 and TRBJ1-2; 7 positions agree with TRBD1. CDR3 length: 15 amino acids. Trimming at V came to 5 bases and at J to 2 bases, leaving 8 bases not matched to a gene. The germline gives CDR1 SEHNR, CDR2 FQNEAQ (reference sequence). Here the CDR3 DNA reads TGTGCCAGCAGCCCAGGGGGGGCTTGGAACTATGGCTACACCTTC. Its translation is CASSPGGAWNYGYTF.

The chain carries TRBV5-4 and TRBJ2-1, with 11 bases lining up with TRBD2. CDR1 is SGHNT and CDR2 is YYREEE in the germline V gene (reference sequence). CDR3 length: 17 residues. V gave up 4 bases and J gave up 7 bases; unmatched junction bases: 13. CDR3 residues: CASSLTSGGRTLNEQFF. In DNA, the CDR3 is TGTGCCAGCAGCCTTACTAGCGGGGGCCGAACCCTAAATGAGCAGTTCTTC.

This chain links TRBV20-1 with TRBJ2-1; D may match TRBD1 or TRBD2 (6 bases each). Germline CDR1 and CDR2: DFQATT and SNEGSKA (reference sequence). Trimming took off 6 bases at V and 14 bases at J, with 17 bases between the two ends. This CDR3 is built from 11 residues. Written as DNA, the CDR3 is TGCAGTGCAAGAAAGGGGGGTACGGAGTTCTTC. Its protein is CSARKGGTEFF.

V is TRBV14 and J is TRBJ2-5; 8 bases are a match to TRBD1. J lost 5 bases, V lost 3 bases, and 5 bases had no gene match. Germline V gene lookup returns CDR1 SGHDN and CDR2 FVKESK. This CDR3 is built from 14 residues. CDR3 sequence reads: CASSQWTGYETQYF. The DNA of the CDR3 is TGTGCCAGCAGCCAGTGGACAGGGTATGAGACCCAGTACTTC.

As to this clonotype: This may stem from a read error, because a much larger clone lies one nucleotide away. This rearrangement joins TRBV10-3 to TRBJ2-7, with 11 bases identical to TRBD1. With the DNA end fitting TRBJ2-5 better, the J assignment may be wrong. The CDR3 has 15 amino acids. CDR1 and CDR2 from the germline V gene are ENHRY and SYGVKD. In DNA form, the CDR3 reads TGTACCATCAGACAAGGACAGGGGGCCGGGGAGACCCAGTACTTC. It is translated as CTIRQGQGAGETQYF.

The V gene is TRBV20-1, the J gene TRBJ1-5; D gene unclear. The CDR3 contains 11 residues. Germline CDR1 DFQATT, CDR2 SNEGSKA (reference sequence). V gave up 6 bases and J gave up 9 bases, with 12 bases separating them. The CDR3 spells CSATFGVPQHF. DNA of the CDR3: TGCAGTGCGACATTTGGGGTGCCCCAGCATTTT.

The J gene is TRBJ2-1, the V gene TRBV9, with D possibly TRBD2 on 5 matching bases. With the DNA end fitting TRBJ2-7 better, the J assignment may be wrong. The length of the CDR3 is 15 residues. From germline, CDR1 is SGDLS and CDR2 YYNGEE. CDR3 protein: CASSVSGPSYNEQYF. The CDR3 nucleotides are TGTGCCAGCAGCGTAAGCGGACCGTCCTACAATGAGCAGTACTTC.

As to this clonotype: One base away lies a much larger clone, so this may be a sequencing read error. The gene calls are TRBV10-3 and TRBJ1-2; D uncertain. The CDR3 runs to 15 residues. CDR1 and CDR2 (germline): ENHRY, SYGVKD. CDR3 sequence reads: CATSESGPGVYGYTF. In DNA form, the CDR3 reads TGTGCCACCAGTGAGTCAGGACCAGGCGTGTATGGCTACACCTTC.

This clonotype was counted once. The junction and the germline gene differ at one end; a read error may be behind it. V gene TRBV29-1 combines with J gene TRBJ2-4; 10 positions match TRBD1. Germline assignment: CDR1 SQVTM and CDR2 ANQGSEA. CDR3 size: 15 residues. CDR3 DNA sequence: TGCAGCGTGAAAGACAGGGGGCGAACCAAAAACGTTCAGTACTTC. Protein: CSVKDRGRTKNVQYF.

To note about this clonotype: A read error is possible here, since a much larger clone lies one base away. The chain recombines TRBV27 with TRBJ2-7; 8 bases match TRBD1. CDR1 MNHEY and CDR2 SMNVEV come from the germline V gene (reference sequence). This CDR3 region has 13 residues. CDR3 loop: CVSRLGQGYEQYF. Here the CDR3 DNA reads TGTGTCAGCAGACTCGGACAGGGCTACGAGCAGTACTTC.

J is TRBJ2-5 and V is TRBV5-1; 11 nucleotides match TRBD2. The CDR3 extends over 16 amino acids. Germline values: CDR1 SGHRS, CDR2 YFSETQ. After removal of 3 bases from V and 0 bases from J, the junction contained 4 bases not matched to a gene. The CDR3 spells CASSSKTSGDQETQYF. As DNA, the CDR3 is TGCGCCAGCAGCTCCAAGACTAGCGGGGACCAAGAGACCCAGTACTTC.

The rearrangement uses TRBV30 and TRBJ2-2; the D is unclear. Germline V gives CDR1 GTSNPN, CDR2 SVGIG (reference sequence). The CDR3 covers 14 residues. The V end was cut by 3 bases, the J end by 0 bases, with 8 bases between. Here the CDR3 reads CAWRPFANTGELFF. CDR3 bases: TGTGCCTGGAGGCCATTCGCGAACACCGGGGAGCTGTTTTTT.

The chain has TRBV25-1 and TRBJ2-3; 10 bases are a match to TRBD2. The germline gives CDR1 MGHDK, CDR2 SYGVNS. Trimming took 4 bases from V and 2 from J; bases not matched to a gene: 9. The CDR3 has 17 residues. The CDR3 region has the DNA TGTGCCAGCAGTGGAGAACTAGCGGGGCATCACACAGATACGCAGTATTTT. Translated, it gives CASSGELAGHHTDTQYF.

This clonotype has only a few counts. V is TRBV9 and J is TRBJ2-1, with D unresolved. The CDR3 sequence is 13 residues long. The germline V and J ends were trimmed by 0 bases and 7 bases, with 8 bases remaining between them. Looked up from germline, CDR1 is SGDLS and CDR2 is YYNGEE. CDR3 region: CASSVAIGNEQFF. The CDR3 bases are TGTGCCAGCAGCGTAGCTATTGGAAATGAGCAGTTCTTC.

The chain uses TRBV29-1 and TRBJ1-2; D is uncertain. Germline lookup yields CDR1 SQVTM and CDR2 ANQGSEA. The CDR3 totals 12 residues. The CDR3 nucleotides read TGCGGCGCCCGGACGGAAAACTATGGCTACACCTTC. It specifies CGARTENYGYTF. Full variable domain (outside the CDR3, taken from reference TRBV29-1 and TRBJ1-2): SAVISQKPSRDICQRGTSLTIQCQVDSQVTMMFWYRQQPGQSLTLIATANQGSEATYESGFVIDKFPISRPNLTFSTLTVSNMSPEDSSIYLCGARTENYGYTFGSGTRLTVV.

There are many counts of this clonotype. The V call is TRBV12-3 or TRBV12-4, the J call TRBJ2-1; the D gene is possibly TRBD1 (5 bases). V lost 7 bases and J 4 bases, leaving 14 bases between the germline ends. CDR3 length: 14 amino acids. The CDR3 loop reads CASMATVSYNEQFF. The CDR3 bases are TGTGCCAGCATGGCGACAGTATCTTACAATGAGCAGTTCTTC.

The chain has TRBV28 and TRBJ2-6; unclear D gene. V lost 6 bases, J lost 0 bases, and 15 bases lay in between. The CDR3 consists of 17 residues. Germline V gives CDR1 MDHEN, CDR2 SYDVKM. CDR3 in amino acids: CASSLVSGRSGANVLTF. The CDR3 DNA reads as TGTGCCAGCAGCCTCGTTTCGGGCCGCTCTGGGGCCAACGTCCTGACTTTC.

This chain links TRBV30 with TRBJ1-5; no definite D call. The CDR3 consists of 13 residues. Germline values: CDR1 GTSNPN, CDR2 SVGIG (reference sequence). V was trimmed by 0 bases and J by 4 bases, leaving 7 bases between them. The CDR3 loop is CAWSVGINQPQHF. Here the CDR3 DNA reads TGTGCCTGGAGTGTAGGAATTAATCAGCCCCAGCATTTT.

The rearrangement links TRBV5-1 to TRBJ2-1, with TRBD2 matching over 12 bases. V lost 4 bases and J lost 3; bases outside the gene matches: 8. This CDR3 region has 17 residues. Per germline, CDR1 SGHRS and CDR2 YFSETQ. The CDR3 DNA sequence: TGCGCCAGCAGCGCATCTAGCGGGGGGGCCATCTACAATGAGCAGTTCTTC. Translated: CASSASSGGAIYNEQFF.